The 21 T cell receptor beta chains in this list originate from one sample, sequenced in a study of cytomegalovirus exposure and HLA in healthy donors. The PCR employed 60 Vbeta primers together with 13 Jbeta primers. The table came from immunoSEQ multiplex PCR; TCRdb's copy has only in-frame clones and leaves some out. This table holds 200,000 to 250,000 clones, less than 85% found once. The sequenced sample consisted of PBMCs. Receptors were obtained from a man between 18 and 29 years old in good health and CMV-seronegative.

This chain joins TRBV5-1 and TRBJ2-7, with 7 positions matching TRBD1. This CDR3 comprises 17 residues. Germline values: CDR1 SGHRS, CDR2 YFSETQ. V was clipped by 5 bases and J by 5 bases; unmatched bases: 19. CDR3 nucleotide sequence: TGCGCCAGCAGTCGCGTAACTAGGGGGCCCAATCCAGACGAGCAGTACTTC. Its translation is CASSRVTRGPNPDEQYF.

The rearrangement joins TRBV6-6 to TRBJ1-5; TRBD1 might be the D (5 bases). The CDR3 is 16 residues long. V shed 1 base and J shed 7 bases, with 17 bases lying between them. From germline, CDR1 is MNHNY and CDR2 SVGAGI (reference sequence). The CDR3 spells CASSYLSSGLGQPQHF. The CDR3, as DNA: TGTGCCAGCAGTTACTTATCGTCAGGGCTGGGGCAGCCCCAGCATTTT.

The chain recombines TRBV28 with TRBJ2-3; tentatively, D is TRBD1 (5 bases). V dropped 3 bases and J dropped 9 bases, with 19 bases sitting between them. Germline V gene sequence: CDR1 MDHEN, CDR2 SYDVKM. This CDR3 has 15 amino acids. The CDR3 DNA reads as TGTGCCAGCAGTTTGGACATTGGCGGTGTCGGCACGCAGTATTTT. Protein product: CASSLDIGGVGTQYF. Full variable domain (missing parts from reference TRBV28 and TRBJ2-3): DVKVTQSSRYLVKRTGEKVFLECVQDMDHENMFWYRQDPGLGLRLIYFSYDVKMKEKGDIPEGYSVSREKKERFSLILESASTNQTSMYLCASSLDIGGVGTQYFGPGTRLTVL.

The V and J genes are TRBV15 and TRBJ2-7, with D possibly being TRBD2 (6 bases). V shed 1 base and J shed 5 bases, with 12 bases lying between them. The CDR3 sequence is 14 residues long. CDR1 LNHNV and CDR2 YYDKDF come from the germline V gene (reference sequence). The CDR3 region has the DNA TGTGCCACCAGCAGAGTGGAGGGGACCGACGAGCAGTACTTC. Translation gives CATSRVEGTDEQYF.

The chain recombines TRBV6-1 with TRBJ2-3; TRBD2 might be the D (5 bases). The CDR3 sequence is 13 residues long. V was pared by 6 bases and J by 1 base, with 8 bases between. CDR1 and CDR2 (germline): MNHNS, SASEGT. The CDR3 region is CASSRGGTDTQYF. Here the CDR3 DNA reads TGTGCCAGCAGCCGGGGAGGCACAGATACGCAGTATTTT.

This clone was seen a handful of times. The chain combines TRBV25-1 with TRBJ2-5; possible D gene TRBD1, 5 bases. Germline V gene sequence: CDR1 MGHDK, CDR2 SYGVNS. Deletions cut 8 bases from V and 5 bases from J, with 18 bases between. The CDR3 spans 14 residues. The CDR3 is CASVGQGFVETQYF. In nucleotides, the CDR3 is TGTGCCAGCGTCGGCCAGGGCTTTGTGGAGACCCAGTACTTC.

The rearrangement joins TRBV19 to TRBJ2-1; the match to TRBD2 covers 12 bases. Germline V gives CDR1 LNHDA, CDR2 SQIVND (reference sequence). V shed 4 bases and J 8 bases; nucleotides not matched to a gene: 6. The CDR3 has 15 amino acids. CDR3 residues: CASSTRLAGAYEQFF. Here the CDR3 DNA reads TGTGCCAGTAGTACCCGACTAGCGGGAGCCTATGAGCAGTTCTTC. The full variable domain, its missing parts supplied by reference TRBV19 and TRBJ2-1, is DGGITQSPKYLFRKEGQNVTLSCEQNLNHDAMYWYRQDPGQGLRLIYYSQIVNDFQKGDIAEGYSVSREKKESFPLTVTSAQKNPTAFYLCASSTRLAGAYEQFFGPGTRLTVL.

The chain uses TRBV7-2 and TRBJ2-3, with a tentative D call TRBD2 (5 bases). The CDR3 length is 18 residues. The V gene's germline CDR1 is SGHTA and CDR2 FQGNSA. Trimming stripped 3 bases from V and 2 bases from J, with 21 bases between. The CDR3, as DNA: TGTGCCAGCAGCTTGGCGATTCCGGGATCGGCCACCACAGATACGCAGTATTTT. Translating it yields CASSLAIPGSATTDTQYF. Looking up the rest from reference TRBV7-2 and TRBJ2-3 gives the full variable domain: GAGVSQSPSNKVTEKGKDVELRCDPISGHTALYWYRQSLGQGLEFLIYFQGNSAPDKSGLPSDRFSAERTGGSVSTLTIQRTQQEDSAVYLCASSLAIPGSATTDTQYFGPGTRLTVL.

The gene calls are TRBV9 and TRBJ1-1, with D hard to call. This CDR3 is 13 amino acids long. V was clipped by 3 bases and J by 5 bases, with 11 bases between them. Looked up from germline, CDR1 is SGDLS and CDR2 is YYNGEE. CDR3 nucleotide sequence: TGTGCCAGCAGCGCCTCAGGAAGGACTGAAGCTTTCTTT. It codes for CASSASGRTEAFF.

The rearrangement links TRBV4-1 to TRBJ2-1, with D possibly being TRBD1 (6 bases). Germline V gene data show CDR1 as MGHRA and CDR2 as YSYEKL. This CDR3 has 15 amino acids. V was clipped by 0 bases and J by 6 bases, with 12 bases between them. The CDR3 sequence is CASSQDEGVGNEQFF. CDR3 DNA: TGCGCCAGCAGCCAAGACGAGGGGGTGGGCAATGAGCAGTTCTTC.

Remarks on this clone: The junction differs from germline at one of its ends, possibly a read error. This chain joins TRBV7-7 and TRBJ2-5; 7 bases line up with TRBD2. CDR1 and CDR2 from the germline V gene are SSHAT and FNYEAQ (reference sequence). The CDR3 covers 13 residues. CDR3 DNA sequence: TGTGCTAGCAGTAAGACTAGCCTAGAGACCCAGTACTTC. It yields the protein CASSKTSLETQYF.

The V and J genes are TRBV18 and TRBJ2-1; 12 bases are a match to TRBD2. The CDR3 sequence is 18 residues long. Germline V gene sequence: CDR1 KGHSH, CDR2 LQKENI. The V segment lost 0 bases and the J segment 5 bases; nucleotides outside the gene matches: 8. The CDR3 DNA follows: TGTGCCAGCTCACCACCGTCCCTAGCGGGAGGGGGTGACAATGAGCAGTTCTTC. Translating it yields CASSPPSLAGGGDNEQFF. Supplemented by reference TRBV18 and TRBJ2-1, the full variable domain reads NAGVMQNPRHLVRRRGQEARLRCSPMKGHSHVYWYRQLPEEGLKFMVYLQKENIIDESGMPKERFSAEFPKEGPSILRIQQVVRGDSAAYFCASSPPSLAGGGDNEQFFGPGTRLTVL.

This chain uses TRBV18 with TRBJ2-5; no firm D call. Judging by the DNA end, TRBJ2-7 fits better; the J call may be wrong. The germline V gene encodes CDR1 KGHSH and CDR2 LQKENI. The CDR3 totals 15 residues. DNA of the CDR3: TGTGCCAGCTCACCAACCGGAGCAGCGAACTACGAGCAGTACTTC. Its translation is CASSPTGAANYEQYF.

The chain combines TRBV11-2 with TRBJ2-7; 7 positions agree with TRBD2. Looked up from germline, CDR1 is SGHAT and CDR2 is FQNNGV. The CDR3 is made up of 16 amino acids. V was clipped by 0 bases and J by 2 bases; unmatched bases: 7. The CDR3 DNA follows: TGTGCCAGCAGCTTAGAGTCTAGCGGACTCACCTACGAGCAGTACTTC. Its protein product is CASSLESSGLTYEQYF.

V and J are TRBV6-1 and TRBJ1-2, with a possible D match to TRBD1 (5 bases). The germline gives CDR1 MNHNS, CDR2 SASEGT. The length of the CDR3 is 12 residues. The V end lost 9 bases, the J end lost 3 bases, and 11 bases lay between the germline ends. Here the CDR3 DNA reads TGTGCCAGTTTCAGGGTGGACTATGGCTACACCTTC. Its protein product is CASFRVDYGYTF.

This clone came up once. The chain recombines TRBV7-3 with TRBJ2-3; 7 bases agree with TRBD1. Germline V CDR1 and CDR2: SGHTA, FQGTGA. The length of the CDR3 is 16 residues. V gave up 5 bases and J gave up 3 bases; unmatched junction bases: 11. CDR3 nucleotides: TGTGCCAGCAGCCCAAATGGACAGGCCTCAACAGATACGCAGTATTTT. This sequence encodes CASSPNGQASTDTQYF.

The CDR3 sequence is CASSLSTGAGFGGELFF. The CDR3 DNA reads TGTGCCAGCAGTTTATCGACTGGGGCGGGGTTTGGCGGGGAGCTGTTTTTT. The chain employs TRBV27 and TRBJ2-2, with D tentatively TRBD2 (6 bases). The germline V and J ends were trimmed by 0 bases and 7 bases, with 18 bases remaining between them. The CDR3 covers 17 residues. Germline CDR1 MNHEY, CDR2 SMNVEV (reference sequence).

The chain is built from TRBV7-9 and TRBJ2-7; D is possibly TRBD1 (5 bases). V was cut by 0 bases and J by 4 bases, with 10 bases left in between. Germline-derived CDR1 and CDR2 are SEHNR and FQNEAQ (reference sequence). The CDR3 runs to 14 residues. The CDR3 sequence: CASSLAADSYEQYF. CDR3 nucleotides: TGTGCCAGCAGCTTAGCAGCTGACAGTTACGAGCAGTACTTC.

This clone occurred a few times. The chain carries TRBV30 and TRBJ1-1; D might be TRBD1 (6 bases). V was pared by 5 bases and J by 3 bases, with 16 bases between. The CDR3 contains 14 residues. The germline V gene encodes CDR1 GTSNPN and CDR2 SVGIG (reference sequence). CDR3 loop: CAWEPPGHYTEAFF. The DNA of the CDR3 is TGTGCCTGGGAACCTCCGGGACACTACACTGAAGCTTTCTTT.

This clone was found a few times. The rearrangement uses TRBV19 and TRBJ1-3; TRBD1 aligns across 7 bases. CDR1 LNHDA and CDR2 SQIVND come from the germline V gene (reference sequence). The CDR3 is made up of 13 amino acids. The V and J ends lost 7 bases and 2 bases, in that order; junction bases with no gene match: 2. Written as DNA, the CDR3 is TGTGCCAGTAACGGACAGGCTGGAAACACCATATATTTT. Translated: CASNGQAGNTIYF. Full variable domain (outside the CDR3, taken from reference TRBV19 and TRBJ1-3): DGGITQSPKYLFRKEGQNVTLSCEQNLNHDAMYWYRQDPGQGLRLIYYSQIVNDFQKGDIAEGYSVSREKKESFPLTVTSAQKNPTAFYLCASNGQAGNTIYFGEGSWLTVV.

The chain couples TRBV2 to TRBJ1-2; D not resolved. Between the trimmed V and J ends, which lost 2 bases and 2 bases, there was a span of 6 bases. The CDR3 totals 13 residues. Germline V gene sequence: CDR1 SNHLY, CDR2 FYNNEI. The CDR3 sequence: CASSEQENYGYTF. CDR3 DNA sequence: TGTGCCAGCAGTGAACAGGAAAACTATGGCTACACCTTC.